Listed here are 30 T cell receptor beta chains from one sample, sequenced in a study of early T cells in non-severe SARS-CoV-2 infection. MiXCR was run by TCRdb on the 5' RACE reads, yielding one entry per CDR3 protein. This sample carries roughly 72,000 distinct CDR3 sequences, roughly 13% of them seen once, and the ten largest clones take around 1.2%. What was sequenced was whole blood. Source of these receptors: an adult who was a healthcare worker with PCR-confirmed SARS-CoV-2 infection or an uninfected control (not recorded which).

This chain connects TRBV7-9 to TRBJ2-5, with no clear D. V was clipped by 6 bases and J by 5 bases, with 19 bases between them. This CDR3 region has 15 residues. The germline CDR1 and CDR2 sequences are SEHNR and FQNEAQ (reference sequence). Here the CDR3 DNA reads TGTGCCAGCAGTCCGGCGGCAGGTATTAAGGAGACCCAGTACTTC. It is translated as CASSPAAGIKETQYF.

There are many counts of this clonotype. The rearrangement uses TRBV19 and TRBJ1-3; D is undetermined. Germline V gene data show CDR1 as LNHDA and CDR2 as SQIVND (reference sequence). CDR3 size: 16 residues. V was shortened by 3 bases and J by 0 bases, with 12 bases between the two germline ends. CDR3 in DNA: TGTGCCAGTAGTATCGGCACTTTTACCTCTGGAAACACCATATATTTT. It encodes CASSIGTFTSGNTIYF.

The chain uses TRBV30 and TRBJ2-3; no clear D. This CDR3 has 15 amino acids. In germline, CDR1 is GTSNPN, CDR2 SVGIG (reference sequence). Deletions cut 0 bases from V and 1 base from J, with 11 bases between. Here the CDR3 DNA reads TGTGCCTGGAGTGTACGTCCAACTGGCACAGATACGCAGTATTTT. Amino acid sequence: CAWSVRPTGTDTQYF.

V is TRBV29-1 and J is TRBJ2-7; 7 positions match TRBD2. Germline assignment: CDR1 SQVTM and CDR2 ANQGSEA. The CDR3 extends over 15 amino acids. Germline trimming cut 6 bases from V and 1 base from J; bases unmatched to any gene: 12. The CDR3 nucleotides are TGCAGCGTCGGCGGGGGAGGGCTCCCTTCCTACGAGCAGTACTTC. Translation: CSVGGGGLPSYEQYF.

This clonotype was seen a handful of times. This sequence joins TRBV15 and TRBJ1-6; D is perhaps TRBD1 (6 bases). V gave up 6 bases and J gave up 9 bases, with 12 bases separating them. CDR1 and CDR2 (germline): LNHNV, YYDKDF (reference sequence). This CDR3 spans 13 amino acids. The CDR3 DNA reads TGTGCCACCAGTAGGGGGGATGGTTCACCCCTCCACTTT. Protein sequence: CATSRGDGSPLHF. The full variable domain, completed using reference TRBV15 and TRBJ1-6, is DAMVIQNPRYQVTQFGKPVTLSCSQTLNHNVMYWYQQKSSQAPKLLFHYYDKDFNNEADTPDNFQSRRPNTSFCFLDIRSPGLGDTAMYLCATSRGDGSPLHFGNGTRLTVT.

This clonotype was recorded at least ten times. The gene calls are TRBV15 and TRBJ1-1, with D uncertain. CDR1 and CDR2 from the germline V gene are LNHNV and YYDKDF (reference sequence). The CDR3 has 14 amino acids. V lost 5 bases and J 0 bases, leaving 10 bases between the germline ends. In nucleotides, the CDR3 is TGTGCCACCAGCGGAGTTACACTGAACACTGAAGCTTTCTTT. Translation: CATSGVTLNTEAFF.

J is TRBJ2-3 and V is TRBV29-1; TRBD2 matches 7 bases. The J segment lost 0 bases and the V segment lost 8 bases, leaving 5 bases of the junction unmatched. CDR3 length: 13 amino acids. CDR1 and CDR2 from the germline V gene are SQVTM and ANQGSEA. Here the CDR3 reads CSTGGTSTDTQYF. The CDR3 DNA reads TGCAGCACGGGAGGCACTAGCACAGATACGCAGTATTTT.

This clonotype was picked up a small number of times. The rearrangement joins TRBV11-2 to TRBJ2-2, with TRBD2 matching 8 bases. Germline V gene sequence: CDR1 SGHAT, CDR2 FQNNGV. The CDR3 extends over 16 amino acids. J was trimmed by 4 bases and V by 5 bases; bases with no gene match: 9. The DNA for the CDR3 is TGTGCCAGCAGCGCCGCTACGACTAGCGTCACCGGGGAGCTGTTTTTT. Translating it yields CASSAATTSVTGELFF.

The table lists this clonotype with many counts. The CDR3 nucleotides are TGTGCCAGCAGCCCCAAAGACGACCTCGCACCCCTCCACTTT. Protein sequence: CASSPKDDLAPLHF. This chain connects TRBV7-9 to TRBJ1-6; D is unclear. V was pared by 5 bases and J by 11 bases, with 16 bases between. CDR3 size: 14 residues. The germline gives CDR1 SEHNR, CDR2 FQNEAQ (reference sequence). The full variable domain, in which reference TRBV7-9 and TRBJ1-6 provide the parts outside the CDR3, is DTGVSQNPRHKITKRGQNVTFRCDPISEHNRLYWYRQTLGQGPEFLTYFQNEAQLEKSRLLSDRFSAERPKGSFSTLEIQRTEQGDSAMYLCASSPKDDLAPLHFGNGTRLTVT.

The table lists this clonotype with many counts. The chain links TRBV27 to TRBJ2-1; D tentatively fits TRBD1 or TRBD2 (7 bases each). Trimming removed 5 bases from V and 5 bases from J, with 16 bases in between. The CDR3 is 15 amino acids. Germline CDR1 reads MNHEY; CDR2 reads SMNVEV (reference sequence). The DNA for the CDR3 is TGTGCCAGCAGTCCCCAGGGGGGGCTTAACAATGAGCAGTTCTTC. Its protein is CASSPQGGLNNEQFF.

This clonotype was seen more than once but under ten times. This chain links TRBV7-6 with TRBJ2-5; 9 bases fit TRBD2. J was trimmed by 2 bases and V by 2 bases; bases with no gene match: 0. The CDR3 is 14 residues long. Looked up from germline, CDR1 is SGHVS and CDR2 is FNYEAQ. The CDR3 is CASSLSGRQETQYF. The CDR3 DNA sequence: TGTGCCAGCAGCTTAAGCGGGAGGCAAGAGACCCAGTACTTC.

The rearrangement uses TRBV29-1 and TRBJ1-2; 9 bases agree with TRBD1. The CDR3 consists of 14 residues. Germline loops: CDR1 SQVTM, CDR2 ANQGSEA. V dropped 3 bases and J dropped 7; count of bases not matched to a gene: 9. In DNA, the CDR3 is TGCAGCGTTGAGAGGATACAGGGGGCCGGTGGCTACACCTTC. This sequence encodes CSVERIQGAGGYTF.

This rearrangement joins TRBV27 to TRBJ1-6; 9 nucleotides line up with TRBD1. Germline CDR1 MNHEY, CDR2 SMNVEV (reference sequence). CDR3 length equals 16 residues. The ends lost 3 bases at V and 7 bases at J; junction bases unmatched: 7. The CDR3 reads CASSLAGTGYNSPLHF. The CDR3 DNA sequence: TGTGCCAGCAGTTTGGCAGGGACAGGGTACAATTCACCCCTCCACTTT.

The chain is built from TRBV6-2 or TRBV6-3 and TRBJ2-7; 7 bases align to TRBD1. V lost 2 bases to trimming and J lost 4 bases; unmatched junction nucleotides: 11. The CDR3 length is 16 residues. CDR1 is MNHEY, CDR2 SVGEGT, per germline. The CDR3 DNA follows: TGTGCCAGCAGTTACCTGGGACAGATCAACTTGTACGAGCAGTACTTC. The encoded protein is CASSYLGQINLYEQYF.

There are a few counts of this clonotype. The CDR3 region is CASSFGGGTEGYTF. The CDR3 DNA follows: TGTGCCAGCAGTTTTGGTGGAGGGACTGAAGGCTACACCTTC. The gene calls are TRBV12-3 or TRBV12-4 and TRBJ1-2; perhaps TRBD1 as D (5 bases). Trimming took 3 bases from V and 8 from J, leaving 16 bases between them. The CDR3 is 14 residues long.

The J gene is TRBJ2-7, the V gene TRBV28; D is uncertain. V was cut by 3 bases and J by 2 bases, with 5 bases left in between. Germline CDR1 and CDR2: MDHEN and SYDVKM. This CDR3 comprises 12 residues. CDR3 protein: CASSFSTYEQYF. CDR3 nucleotide sequence: TGTGCCAGCAGTTTCAGCACCTACGAGCAGTACTTC. Filled out from reference TRBV28 and TRBJ2-7, the complete variable domain reads DVKVTQSSRYLVKRTGEKVFLECVQDMDHENMFWYRQDPGLGLRLIYFSYDVKMKEKGDIPEGYSVSREKKERFSLILESASTNQTSMYLCASSFSTYEQYFGPGTRLTVT.

This clonotype was detected ten times or more. This chain joins TRBV23-1 and TRBJ2-2; D is perhaps TRBD1 (5 bases). TRBV23-1 is filed as an ORF, its function uncertain. V was pared by 3 bases and J by 4 bases, with 15 bases between. This CDR3 contains 16 residues. CDR3 bases: TGCGCCAGCAGTCAGATTAGGGGCGAAAGCACCGGGGAGCTGTTTTTT. Its translation is CASSQIRGESTGELFF.

This clonotype was seen ten or more times. The rearrangement joins TRBV6-1 to TRBJ2-1; 9 bases align to TRBD1. Germline-derived CDR1 and CDR2 are MNHNS and SASEGT. CDR3 length: 16 residues. V dropped 3 bases and J dropped 7; count of bases not matched to a gene: 10. The CDR3 region is CASSDPPGQGTNEQFF. CDR3 nucleotides: TGTGCCAGCAGTGATCCCCCGGGACAGGGCACTAATGAGCAGTTCTTC.

The genes are TRBV28 and TRBJ2-1; maybe TRBD2 (5 bases). CDR3 length: 13 residues. With 3 bases removed from V and 6 bases from J, the gap between germline ends came to 9 bases. Germline CDR1 reads MDHEN; CDR2 reads SYDVKM. CDR3 protein: CASSLLDSNEQFF. As DNA, the CDR3 is TGTGCCAGCAGTTTGCTGGACTCCAATGAGCAGTTCTTC.

This clonotype was seen more than once but under ten times. The chain joins TRBV20-1 to TRBJ1-5, with D maybe TRBD1 (5 bases). Germline V gene sequence: CDR1 DFQATT, CDR2 SNEGSKA (reference sequence). V lost 0 bases and J lost 5, with 17 bases in between. The CDR3 length is 16 residues. CDR3 bases: TGCAGTGCTAGAGATCGCTGGCCAGGGAGGGATCAGCCCCAGCATTTT. As protein: CSARDRWPGRDQPQHF.

This clonotype was observed at least ten times. This rearrangement joins TRBV4-2 to TRBJ2-7, with 7 bases lining up with TRBD2. The CDR3 runs 16 residues. Germline CDR1 reads LGHNA; CDR2 reads YNFKEQ. The V and J ends lost 0 bases and 4 bases, in that order; junction bases with no gene match: 9. The CDR3: CASSQDQAGARYEQYF. CDR3 nucleotide sequence: TGTGCCAGCAGCCAAGACCAGGCGGGAGCTCGGTACGAGCAGTACTTC.

This clonotype has at least ten counts. The rearrangement links TRBV6-2 or TRBV6-3 to TRBJ2-3, with 14 bases matching TRBD2. Germline trimming cut 5 bases from V and 3 bases from J; bases unmatched to any gene: 4. The germline V gene has CDR1 MNHEY and CDR2 SVGEGT. The CDR3 covers 16 residues. CDR3 coding DNA: TGTGCCAGCAGTATCGGGACTAGCGGGAGAACAGATACGCAGTATTTT. It yields the protein CASSIGTSGRTDTQYF.

This clonotype was seen more than once but under ten times. The chain links TRBV15 to TRBJ1-2; TRBD1 is a possible D gene (5 bases). Trimming cost V 3 bases and J 3 bases, with 14 bases left between them. Germline V gene lookup returns CDR1 LNHNV and CDR2 YYDKDF (reference sequence). CDR3 length: 15 residues. For the CDR3, the DNA is TGTGCCACCAGCAGTTTCCTCAGGGCCCACTATGGCTACACCTTC. Amino acid sequence: CATSSFLRAHYGYTF.

This clonotype was observed many times. This rearrangement joins TRBV4-3 to TRBJ2-1; TRBD2 aligns across 9 bases. The CDR3 contains 17 residues. Germline trimming cut 0 bases from V and 1 base from J; bases unmatched to any gene: 4. Germline V lookup: CDR1 LGHNA, CDR2 YSLEER. CDR3 in amino acids: CASSQDLTSGSYNEQFF. CDR3 nucleotides: TGCGCCAGCAGCCAAGACCTCACTAGCGGGTCCTACAATGAGCAGTTCTTC.

The chain combines TRBV20-1 with TRBJ1-2; D gene uncertain. Per the germline V gene, CDR1 is DFQATT and CDR2 is SNEGSKA (reference sequence). Between the trimmed V and J ends, which lost 0 bases and 1 base, there was a span of 12 bases. The CDR3 is 15 residues long. CDR3 coding DNA: TGCAGTGCTAGAGACAAAGACCACATTAACTATGGCTACACCTTC. Translated: CSARDKDHINYGYTF.

This clonotype has ten or more counts. The chain links TRBV10-3 to TRBJ2-7; D gene uncertain. CDR1 and CDR2 from the germline V gene are ENHRY and SYGVKD. The CDR3 has 12 amino acids. V lost 3 bases, J lost 4 bases, and 7 bases lay in between. CDR3 nucleotides: TGTGCCATCAGTGAAGGTACATACGAGCAGTACTTC. It encodes CAISEGTYEQYF.

This clonotype was picked up many times. V gene TRBV27 combines with J gene TRBJ2-7; no definite D call. This CDR3 comprises 13 residues. In germline, CDR1 is MNHEY, CDR2 SMNVEV (reference sequence). Between the trimmed V and J ends, which lost 8 bases and 4 bases, there was a span of 15 bases. CDR3 protein: CASSDGIGYEQYF. The CDR3 DNA sequence: TGTGCCAGCTCAGACGGTATCGGGTACGAGCAGTACTTC.

The count of this clonotype is one. The chain employs TRBV27 and TRBJ2-7; no clear D. This CDR3 region has 13 residues. V lost 2 bases, J lost 2 bases, and 7 bases lay in between. Germline values: CDR1 MNHEY, CDR2 SMNVEV (reference sequence). The CDR3 sequence: CASSLTQTYEQYF. The CDR3, as DNA: TGTGCCAGCAGTTTAACACAGACCTACGAGCAGTACTTC.

The sample holds many counts of this clonotype. CDR3 DNA sequence: TGTGCCAGCAGCCCGCCAGGAGCGGGGGGGCCAGAGACCCAGTACTTC. Translation gives CASSPPGAGGPETQYF. This chain connects TRBV5-6 to TRBJ2-5; 10 bases line up with TRBD2. Trimming cost V 4 bases and J 4 bases; bases outside gene matches: 10. In germline, CDR1 is SGHDT, CDR2 YYEEEE. The CDR3 runs 16 residues.

This clonotype was counted at least ten times. The rearrangement uses TRBV5-4 and TRBJ2-1, with 10 bases fitting TRBD2. Germline values: CDR1 SGHNT, CDR2 YYREEE (reference sequence). The CDR3 is 15 amino acids. V lost 5 bases, J lost 4 bases, and 6 bases stayed unmatched. CDR3 DNA sequence: TGTGCCAGCAGGCCCGGGACTAGCGCGTACAATGAGCAGTTCTTC. This codes for CASRPGTSAYNEQFF.